This T cell receptor beta chain was retrieved from a study of OX40 agonist ivuxolimab in advanced cancers. Some background on the complete study: Ivuxolimab was a fully human IgG2 agonistic monoclonal antibody targeting the costimulatory receptor OX40 (CD134). In the dose-escalation cohort, nearly 85% of patients were male, and the mean age was roughly 56 years with a range of about 20 to 80. Patients were allowed to have had prior anti-PD-1, anti-PD-L1 or anti-CTLA-4 therapy, and approximately 43% of the dose-escalation patients had previously received checkpoint inhibitors. Peripheral TCRbeta sequencing aimed to test whether ivuxolimab altered TCR sequence diversity and caused clonal T-cell expansion. The paper describes the monotherapy dose-escalation part (N ≈ 52 patients) of the phase I trial of ivuxolimab. Partial responses occurred in three dose-escalation patients, of whom one had hepatocellular carcinoma and two had cutaneous melanoma. Intravenous ivuxolimab was administered to patients every 2 weeks at six dose levels: 0.01, 0.1, 0.3, 1.5, 3 and 10 mg/kg. Of the approximately 50 patients in dose escalation, about 20 had hepatocellular carcinoma, about 15 had melanoma, 9 had renal cell carcinoma and 9 had head and neck cancer.

The trial excluded patients who had a history of autoimmune disease or who were on systemic immunosuppression. Peripheral blood for TCR sequencing was collected from all dose cohorts at baseline, on cycle 4 day 1, and on cycle 7 day 1. Samples were obtained from an open-label, multicenter, first-in-human phase I dose-escalation trial of ivuxolimab. Adults with locally advanced or metastatic melanoma, renal cell, hepatocellular, or head and neck squamous cell carcinoma were enrolled in the trial. Before TCR sequencing, CD4+ T cells and CD8+ T cells from peripheral blood were sorted into separate populations. The CDR3 starts with the cysteine, ends with the phenylalanine, and has 14 residues. Of the read, only the CDR3 DNA is kept; its 42 bases are in frame from base 1. Between the V and J ends, shortened by 6 bases and 2 bases respectively, the junction contains 13 bases. Per the germline V gene, MNHNS is the CDR1 and SASEGT is the CDR2.

Here is what the overall study found, with its caveats: Which antigens the clonally expanded peripheral T cells were specific for was not determined. On average, CD8+ T cells showed more expanded clones than CD4+ T cells after ivuxolimab. Partial responders in the 0.1-3.0 mg/kg groups had among the lowest normalized peripheral clonal expansion, especially among CD8+ T cells. Clonal expansion of both CD4+ and CD8+ blood T cells was observed from baseline to week 6 at doses 0.1 to 3.0 mg/kg. Low levels of normalized T-cell clonal expansion were also seen in some patients who did not respond.

About this clone itself: This receptor's antigen is unknown. No much larger clonotype is one base removed from it; base qualities were not supplied.

Genomic DNA was extracted from sorted cells for sequencing of the TCRbeta CDR3 region. TCRbeta CDR3 regions were sequenced using the immunoSEQ Assay. TCRdb retrieved this table from immuneACCESS and kept in-frame rearrangements only. Not all clones are present; in checked studies, unresolved V genes account for under half, and no reason is known for the remainder. The sample records roughly 60,000 clones, about 83% of which are singletons. About 2.7% of the sample goes to the ten largest clones. This sequence was found in an adult with an advanced solid tumor such as melanoma, head and neck, liver or kidney cancer. The sequencing used CD4+ or CD8+ T cells sorted from blood, collected in a trial of the OX40 agonist ivuxolimab. The chain uses TRBV6-1 and TRBJ2-5, with a tentative D call of TRBD1 or TRBD2, each matching 5 bases. The CDR3 here reads CASSPGWGQETQYF. At the DNA level, the sequence is TGTGCCAGCAGCCCCGGATGGGGGCAAGAGACCCAGTACTTC.